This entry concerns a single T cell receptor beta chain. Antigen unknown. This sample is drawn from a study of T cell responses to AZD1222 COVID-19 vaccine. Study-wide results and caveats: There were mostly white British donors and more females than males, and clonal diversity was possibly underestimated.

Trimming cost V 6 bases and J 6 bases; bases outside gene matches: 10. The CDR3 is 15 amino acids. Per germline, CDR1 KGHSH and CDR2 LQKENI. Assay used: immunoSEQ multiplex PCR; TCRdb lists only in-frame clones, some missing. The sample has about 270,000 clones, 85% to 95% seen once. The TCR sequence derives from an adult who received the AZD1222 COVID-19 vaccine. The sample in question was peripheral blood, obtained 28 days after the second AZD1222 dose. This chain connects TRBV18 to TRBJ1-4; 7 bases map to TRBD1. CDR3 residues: CASSRVQGEDEKLFF. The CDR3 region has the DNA TGTGCCAGCTCTCGAGTTCAGGGGGAGGATGAAAAACTGTTTTTT.